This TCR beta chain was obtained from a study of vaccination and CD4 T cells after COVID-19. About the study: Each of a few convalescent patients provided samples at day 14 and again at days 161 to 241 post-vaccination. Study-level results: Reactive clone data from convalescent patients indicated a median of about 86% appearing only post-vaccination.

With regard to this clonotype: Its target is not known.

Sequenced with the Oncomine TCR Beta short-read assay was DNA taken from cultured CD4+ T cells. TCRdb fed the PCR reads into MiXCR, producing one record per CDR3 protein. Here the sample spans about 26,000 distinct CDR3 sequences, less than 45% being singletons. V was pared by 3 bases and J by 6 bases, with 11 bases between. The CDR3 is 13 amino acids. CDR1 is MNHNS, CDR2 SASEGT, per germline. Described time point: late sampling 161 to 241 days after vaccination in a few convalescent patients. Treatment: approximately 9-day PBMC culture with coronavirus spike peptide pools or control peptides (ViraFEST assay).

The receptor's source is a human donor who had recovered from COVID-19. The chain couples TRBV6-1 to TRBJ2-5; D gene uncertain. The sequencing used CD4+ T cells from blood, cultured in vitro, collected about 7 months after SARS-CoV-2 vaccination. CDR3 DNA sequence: TGTGCCAGCAGTGAGGGTAGGGCAAAGACCCAGTACTTC. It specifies CASSEGRAKTQYF.